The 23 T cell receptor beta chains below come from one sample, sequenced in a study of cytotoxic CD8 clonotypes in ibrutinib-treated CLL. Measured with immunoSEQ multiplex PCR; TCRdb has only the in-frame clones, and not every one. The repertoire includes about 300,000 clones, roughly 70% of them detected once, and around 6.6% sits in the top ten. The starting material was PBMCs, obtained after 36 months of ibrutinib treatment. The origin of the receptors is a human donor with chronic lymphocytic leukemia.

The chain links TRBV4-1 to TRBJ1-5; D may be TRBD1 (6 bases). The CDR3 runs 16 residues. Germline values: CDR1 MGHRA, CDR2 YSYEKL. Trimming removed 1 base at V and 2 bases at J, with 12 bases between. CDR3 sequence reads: CASSQGPRGGNQPQHF. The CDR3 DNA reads TGCGCCAGCAGCCAAGGTCCCAGGGGCGGCAATCAGCCCCAGCATTTT.

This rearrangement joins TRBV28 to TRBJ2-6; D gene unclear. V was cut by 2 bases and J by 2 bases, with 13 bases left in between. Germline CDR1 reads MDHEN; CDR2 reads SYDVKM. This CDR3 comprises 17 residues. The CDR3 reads CASSLRVGRTGANVLTF. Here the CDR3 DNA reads TGTGCCAGCAGTTTAAGGGTAGGGCGTACTGGGGCCAACGTCCTGACTTTC.

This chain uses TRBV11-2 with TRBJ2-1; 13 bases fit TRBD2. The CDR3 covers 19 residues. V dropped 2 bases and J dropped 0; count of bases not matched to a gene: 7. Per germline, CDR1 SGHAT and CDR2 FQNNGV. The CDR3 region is CASSLRTSGSQLSYNEQFF. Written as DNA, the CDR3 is TGTGCCAGCAGCTTAAGGACTAGCGGGAGCCAACTCTCCTACAATGAGCAGTTCTTC.

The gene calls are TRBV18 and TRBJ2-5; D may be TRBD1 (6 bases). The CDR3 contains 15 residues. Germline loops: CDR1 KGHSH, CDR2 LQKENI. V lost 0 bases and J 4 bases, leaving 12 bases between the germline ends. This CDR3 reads CASSPPAGVGETQYF. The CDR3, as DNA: TGTGCCAGCTCACCACCGGCAGGGGTTGGAGAGACCCAGTACTTC.

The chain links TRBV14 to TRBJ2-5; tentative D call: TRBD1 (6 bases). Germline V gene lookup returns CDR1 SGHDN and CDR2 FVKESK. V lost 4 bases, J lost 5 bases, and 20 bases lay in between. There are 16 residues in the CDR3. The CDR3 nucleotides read TGTGCCAGCAGCCGAGGTTACAGGGTTCTAGGCGAGACCCAGTACTTC. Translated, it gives CASSRGYRVLGETQYF.

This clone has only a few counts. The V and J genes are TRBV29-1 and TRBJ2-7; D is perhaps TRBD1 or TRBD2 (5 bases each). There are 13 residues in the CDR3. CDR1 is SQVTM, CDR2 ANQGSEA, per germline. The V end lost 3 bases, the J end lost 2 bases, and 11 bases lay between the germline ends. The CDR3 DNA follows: TGCAGCGTTGAGGGGGTAGCACCCTACGAGCAGTACTTC. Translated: CSVEGVAPYEQYF.

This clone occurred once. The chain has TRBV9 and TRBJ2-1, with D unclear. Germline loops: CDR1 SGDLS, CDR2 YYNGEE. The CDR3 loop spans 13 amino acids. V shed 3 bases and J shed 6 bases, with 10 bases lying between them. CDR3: CASSGGVFNEQFF. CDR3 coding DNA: TGTGCCAGCAGCGGTGGCGTTTTCAATGAGCAGTTCTTC.

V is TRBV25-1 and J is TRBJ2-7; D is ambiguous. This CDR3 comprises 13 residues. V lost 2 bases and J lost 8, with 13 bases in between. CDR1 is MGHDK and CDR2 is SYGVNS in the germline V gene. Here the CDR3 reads CASSERFGNQQYF. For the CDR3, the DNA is TGTGCCAGCAGTGAAAGGTTCGGAAACCAGCAGTACTTC.

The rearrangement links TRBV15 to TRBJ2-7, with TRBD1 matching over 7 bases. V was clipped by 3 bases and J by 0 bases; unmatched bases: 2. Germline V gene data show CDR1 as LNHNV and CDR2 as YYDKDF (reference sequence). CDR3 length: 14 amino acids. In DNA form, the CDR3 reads TGTGCCACCAGCAGGACAGGGAGCTCCTACGAGCAGTACTTC. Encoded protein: CATSRTGSSYEQYF.

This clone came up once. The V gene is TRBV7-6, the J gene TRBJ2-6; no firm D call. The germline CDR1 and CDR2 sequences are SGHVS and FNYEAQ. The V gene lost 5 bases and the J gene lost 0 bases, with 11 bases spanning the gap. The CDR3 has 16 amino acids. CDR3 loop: CASSPPTASGANVLTF. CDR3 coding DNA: TGTGCCAGCAGCCCTCCGACGGCCTCTGGGGCCAACGTCCTGACTTTC.

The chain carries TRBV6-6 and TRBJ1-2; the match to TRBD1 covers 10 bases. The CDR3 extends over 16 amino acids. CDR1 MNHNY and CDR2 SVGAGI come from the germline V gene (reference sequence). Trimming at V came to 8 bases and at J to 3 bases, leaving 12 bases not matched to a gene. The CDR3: CASSRDRGSSHYGYTF. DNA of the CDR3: TGTGCCAGCTCTCGGGACAGGGGTAGCTCCCACTATGGCTACACCTTC.

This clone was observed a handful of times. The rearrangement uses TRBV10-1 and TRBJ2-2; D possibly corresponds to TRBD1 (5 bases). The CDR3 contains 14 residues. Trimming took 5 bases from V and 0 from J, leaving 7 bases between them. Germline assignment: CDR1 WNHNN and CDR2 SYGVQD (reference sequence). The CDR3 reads CASSRGANTGELFF. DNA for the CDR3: TGCGCCAGCAGTAGGGGCGCGAACACCGGGGAGCTGTTTTTT.

In nucleotides, the CDR3 is TGTGCCAGCAGTGAAATTTCTGGGTTAGATGGCTACACCTTC. This sequence encodes CASSEISGLDGYTF. The rearrangement joins TRBV2 to TRBJ1-2; D unclear. Looked up from germline, CDR1 is SNHLY and CDR2 is FYNNEI. Trimming removed 2 bases from V and 6 bases from J, with 13 bases in between. The CDR3 runs 14 residues. Looking up the rest from reference TRBV2 and TRBJ1-2 gives the full variable domain: EPEVTQTPSHQVTQMGQEVILRCVPISNHLYFYWYRQILGQKVEFLVSFYNNEISEKSEIFDDQFSVERPDGSNFTLKIRSTKLEDSAMYFCASSEISGLDGYTFGSGTRLTVV.

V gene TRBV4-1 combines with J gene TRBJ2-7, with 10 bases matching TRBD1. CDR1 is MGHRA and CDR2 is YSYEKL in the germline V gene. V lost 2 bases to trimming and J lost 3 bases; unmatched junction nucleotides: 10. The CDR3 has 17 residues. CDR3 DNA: TGCGCCAGCAGCCAATACGAGGACAGGGGGGGTAGCTACGAGCAGTACTTC. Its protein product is CASSQYEDRGGSYEQYF.

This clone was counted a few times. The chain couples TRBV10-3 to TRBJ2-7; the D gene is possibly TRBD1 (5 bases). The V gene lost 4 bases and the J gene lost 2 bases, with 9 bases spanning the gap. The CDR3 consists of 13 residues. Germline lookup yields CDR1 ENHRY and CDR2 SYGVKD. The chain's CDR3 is CAISARATYEQYF. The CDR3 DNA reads TGTGCCATCAGTGCCAGGGCGACCTACGAGCAGTACTTC.

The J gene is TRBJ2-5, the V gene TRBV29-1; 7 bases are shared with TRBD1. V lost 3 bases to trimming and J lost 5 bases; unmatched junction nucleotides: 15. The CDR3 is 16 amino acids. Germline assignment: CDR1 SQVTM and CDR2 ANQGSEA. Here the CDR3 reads CSVERADRERMETQYF. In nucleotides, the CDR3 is TGCAGCGTTGAGAGGGCAGACAGGGAGCGGATGGAGACCCAGTACTTC.

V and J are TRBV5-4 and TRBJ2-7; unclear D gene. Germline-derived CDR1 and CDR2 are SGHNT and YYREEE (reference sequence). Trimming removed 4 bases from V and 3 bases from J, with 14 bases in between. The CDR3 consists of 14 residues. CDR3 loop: CASSAGGRLYEQYF. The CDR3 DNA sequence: TGTGCCAGCAGCGCCGGCGGCCGCCTCTACGAGCAGTACTTC.

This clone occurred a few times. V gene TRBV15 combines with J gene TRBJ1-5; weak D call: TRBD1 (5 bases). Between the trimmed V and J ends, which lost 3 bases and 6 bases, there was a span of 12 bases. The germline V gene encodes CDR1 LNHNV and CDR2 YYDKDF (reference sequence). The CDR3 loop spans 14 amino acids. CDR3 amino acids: CATSRPGRGQPQHF. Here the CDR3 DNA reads TGTGCCACCAGCAGGCCGGGGAGGGGTCAGCCCCAGCATTTT.

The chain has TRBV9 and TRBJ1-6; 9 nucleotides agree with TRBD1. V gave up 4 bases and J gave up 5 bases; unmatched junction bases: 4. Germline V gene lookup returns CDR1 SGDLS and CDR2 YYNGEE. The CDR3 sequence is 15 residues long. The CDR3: CASSPGTGNNSPLHF. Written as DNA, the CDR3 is TGTGCCAGCAGCCCTGGGACAGGGAATAATTCACCCCTCCACTTT.

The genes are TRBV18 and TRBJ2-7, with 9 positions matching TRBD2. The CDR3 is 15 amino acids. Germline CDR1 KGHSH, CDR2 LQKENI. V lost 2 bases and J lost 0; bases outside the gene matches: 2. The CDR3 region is CASSPGSGSSYEQYF. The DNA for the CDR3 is TGTGCCAGCTCACCAGGTAGCGGGAGCTCCTACGAGCAGTACTTC.

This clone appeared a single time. CDR3 amino acids: CASSLEGVTGFHEQYF. CDR3 sequence (DNA): TGTGCCAGCAGCTTAGAGGGCGTTACTGGGTTCCACGAGCAGTACTTC. The chain joins TRBV7-6 to TRBJ2-7; no definite D call. Trimming left V 1 base short and J 5 bases short, with 18 bases between. This CDR3 has 16 residues. Germline CDR1 is SGHVS and CDR2 is FNYEAQ.

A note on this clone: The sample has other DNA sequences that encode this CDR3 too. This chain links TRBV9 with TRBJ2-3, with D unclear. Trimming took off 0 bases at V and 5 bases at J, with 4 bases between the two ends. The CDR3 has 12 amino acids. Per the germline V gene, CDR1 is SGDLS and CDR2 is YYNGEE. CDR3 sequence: CASSVVEDTQYF. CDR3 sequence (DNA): TGTGCCAGCAGCGTAGTTGAAGATACGCAGTATTTT.

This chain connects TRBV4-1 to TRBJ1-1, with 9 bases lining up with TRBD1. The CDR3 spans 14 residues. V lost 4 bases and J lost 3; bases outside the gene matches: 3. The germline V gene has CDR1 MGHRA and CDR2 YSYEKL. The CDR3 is CASSPDRGYTEAFF. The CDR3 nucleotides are TGCGCCAGCAGCCCGGACAGGGGATACACTGAAGCTTTCTTT.